The sequence of this TCR beta chain was determined in a study of blood T cell repertoires in COVID-19. Across the whole study: Acute-phase and convalescent COVID-19 samples originated in the United States, Italy and Spain. PBMCs, B-cell-depleted T cells, or T cells provided the cDNA or gDNA that made up the material.

Original processing notes: Estimates of nucleated cell counts were drawn from the amplification of reference gene primers. Using immunoSEQ multiplex PCR, the repertoire was profiled, and TCRdb retains in-frame clones only, with some absent. V and J calls and clone size come straight from that table; D and trimming were deduced from the DNA. Counted here are 89,000 or so clones, 80% to 90% occurring once; the ten biggest clones make up 2.7%. CDR3 length equals 14 residues. The V gene's germline CDR1 is SGHDN and CDR2 FVKESK. V was pared by 4 bases and J by 2 bases, with 4 bases of the junction left unmatched.

This receptor was taken from a man aged 45 to 65 with COVID-19, enrolled during active disease. The chain is built from TRBV14 and TRBJ2-7; 8 positions agree with TRBD1. Material: peripheral blood. In DNA form, the CDR3 reads TGTGCCAGCAGCCGACAGGGGATCACCTACGAGCAGTACTTC. Translation: CASSRQGITYEQYF.